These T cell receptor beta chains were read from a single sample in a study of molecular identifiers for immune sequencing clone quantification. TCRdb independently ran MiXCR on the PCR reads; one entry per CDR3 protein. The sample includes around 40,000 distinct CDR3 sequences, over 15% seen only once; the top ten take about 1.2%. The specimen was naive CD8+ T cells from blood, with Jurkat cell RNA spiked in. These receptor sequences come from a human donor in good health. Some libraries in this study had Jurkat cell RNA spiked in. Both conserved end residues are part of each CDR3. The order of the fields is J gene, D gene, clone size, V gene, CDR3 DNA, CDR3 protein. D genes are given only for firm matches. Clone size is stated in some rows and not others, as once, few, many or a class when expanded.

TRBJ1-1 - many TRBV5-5 TGTGCCAGCATGTGGGATCCGAACACTGAAGCTTTCTTT CASMWDPNTEAFF
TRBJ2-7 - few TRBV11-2 TGTGCCAGCAGCTTAGGAGGGGTTTCTTTCGAGCAGTACTTC CASSLGGVSFEQYF
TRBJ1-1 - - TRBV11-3 TGTGCCAGCAGCTTGAGAGGGCACACTGAAGCTTTCTTT CASSLRGHTEAFF
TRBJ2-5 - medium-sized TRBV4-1 TGCGCCAGCAGCCAAGATGTGTCGGCAGGCGCCTTGGAGACCCAGTACTTC CASSQDVSAGALETQYF
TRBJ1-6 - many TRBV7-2 TGTGCCAGCAGCTCCACCATTTCTCCCCTCCACTTT CASSSTISPLHF
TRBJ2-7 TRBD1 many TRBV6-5 TGTGCCAGCAGTTACCGGGGACAGGGTCACGAGCAGTACTTC CASSYRGQGHEQYF
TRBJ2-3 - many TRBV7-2 TGTGCCAGCAGCCGTCCCTCAGATACGCAGTATTTT CASSRPSDTQYF
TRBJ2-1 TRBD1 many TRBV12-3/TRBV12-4 TGTGCCAGCAGCCCGGGACAGCTTGATCCTGAGCAGTTCTTC CASSPGQLDPEQFF
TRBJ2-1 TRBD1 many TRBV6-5 TGTGCCAGCAGTTACGCGGCAGGGGGGACAGGGGAGCAGTTCTTC CASSYAAGGTGEQFF
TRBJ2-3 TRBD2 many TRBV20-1 TGCAGTGCTACGACTAGCGGGGAGTGGTCGACTCAATTAGATACGCAGTATTTT CSATTSGEWSTQLDTQYF
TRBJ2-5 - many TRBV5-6 TGTGCCAGCAGCCGGACGCTCTGGGGCGGCAGTACCCAGTACTTC CASSRTLWGGSTQYF
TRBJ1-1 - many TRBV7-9 TGTGCCAGCAGCTTAGTGCGGGGGGCCACTGAAGCTTTCTTT CASSLVRGATEAFF
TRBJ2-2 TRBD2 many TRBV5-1 TGCGCCAGCAGCTTGGCCGTATTGGGAGCGGGAGAGTCTATATTCAAGAACACCGGGGAGCTGTTTTTT CASSLAVLGAGESIFKNTGELFF
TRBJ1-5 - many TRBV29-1 TGCAGCGTTGAGTTGCGTGGGCAGGGATTGGATCAGCCCCAGCATTTT CSVELRGQGLDQPQHF
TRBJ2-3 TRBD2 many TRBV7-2 TGTGCCAGCAGCCGGTACGGCGGGGGTCGCACAGATACGCAGTATTTT CASSRYGGGRTDTQYF
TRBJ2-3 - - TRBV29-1 TGCAGCGTTGGTGGTTTGAAGGGTTCCACGAGCACAGATACGCAGTATTTT CSVGGLKGSTSTDTQYF
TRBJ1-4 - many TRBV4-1 TGCGCCAGCAGCCAAGATTTGGGACATACTAATGAAAAACTGTTTTTT CASSQDLGHTNEKLFF
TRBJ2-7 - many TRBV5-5 TGTGCCAGCAGCTTGGCCGTGACCGCCCTAGGGGTCGAGCAGTACTTC CASSLAVTALGVEQYF
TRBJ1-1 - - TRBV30 TGTGCCTGGGACACGTCGGGCGCTGAAGCTCTCTTT CAWDTSGAEALF
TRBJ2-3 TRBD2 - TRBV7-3 TGTGCCAGCAGCTCCGGTTTTGGACTAGCGGACCGTAGCACAGATACGCAGTATTTT CASSSGFGLADRSTDTQYF
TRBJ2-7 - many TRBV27 TGTGCCAGCAGTCCCCGGACACCGAGCTCCTACGAGCAGTACTTC CASSPRTPSSYEQYF
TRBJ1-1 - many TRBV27 TGTGCCAGCAGTTTATCGAAGGACACTGGAGCTTTCTTT CASSLSKDTGAFF
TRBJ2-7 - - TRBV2 TGTGCCAGCACCGGGGCCTACGAGCAGTACTTC CASTGAYEQYF
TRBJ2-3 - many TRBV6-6 TGTGCCAGCGAACTTGCTGGGACAAACACAGATACGCAGTATTTT CASELAGTNTDTQYF
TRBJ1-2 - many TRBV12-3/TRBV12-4 TGTGCCAGCAGTTCGGCGCAACAGGGCTATGGCTACACCTTC CASSSAQQGYGYTF
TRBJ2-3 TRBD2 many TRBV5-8 TGTGCCAGCAGCGGCGGGACTAGCGGCACAGATACGCAGTATTTT CASSGGTSGTDTQYF
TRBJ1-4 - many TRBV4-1 TGCGCCAGCAGCCTGGGGCGGGGAACTGAAAAACTGTTTTTT CASSLGRGTEKLFF
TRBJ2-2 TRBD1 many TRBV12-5 TGTGCTAGTGGCTACATTTTGCAGGGGGCGTACACCGGGGAGCTGTTTTTT CASGYILQGAYTGELFF
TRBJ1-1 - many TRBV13 TGTGCCAGCAGCCCCCCAGGGACCCTCCTAGACACTGAAGCTTTCTTT CASSPPGTLLDTEAFF
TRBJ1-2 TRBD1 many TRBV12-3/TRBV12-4 TGTGCCAGCAGTAACCATCCCGCCGAGACAGGGGCCTATGGCTACACCTTC CASSNHPAETGAYGYTF
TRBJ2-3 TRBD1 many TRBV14 TGTGCCAGCAGCCTTGTGACAGGGGGCTCAGATACGCAGTATTTT CASSLVTGGSDTQYF
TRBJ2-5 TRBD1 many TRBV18 TGTGCCAGCTCACCTCGGGACAGGGGATGGGAGACCCAGTACTTC CASSPRDRGWETQYF
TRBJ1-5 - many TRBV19 TGTGCCAGTATCTCATCGTTGGGTGTGAGCAATCAGCCCCAGCATTTT CASISSLGVSNQPQHF
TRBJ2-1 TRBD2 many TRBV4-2 TGTGCCAGCAGCCCCGGACTAGCGGGAGTCGATGAGCAGTTCTTC CASSPGLAGVDEQFF
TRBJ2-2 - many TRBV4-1 TGCGCCAGCAGCCAAGTTTGGACCGGGGAGCTGTTTTTT CASSQVWTGELFF
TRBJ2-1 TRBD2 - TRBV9 TGTGCCACCAACAGGGCGGGAGGGCCGGGTGAGCTGTTCTTC CATNRAGGPGELFF
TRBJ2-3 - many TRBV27 TGTGCCAGCAGTCCCGAGGCGGAGCTAGATACGCAGTATTTT CASSPEAELDTQYF
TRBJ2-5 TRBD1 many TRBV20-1 TGCAGTGCCACTACCCTACAGGGGCGGATCCAAGAGACCCAGTACTTC CSATTLQGRIQETQYF
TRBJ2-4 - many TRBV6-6 TGTGCCAGCAGTTACTCGATAGGGGACATTCAGTACTTC CASSYSIGDIQYF
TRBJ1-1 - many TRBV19 TGTGCCAGTAGTTCCCTCCTCGACGCAGGGTGGGGCACTGAAGCTTTCTTT CASSSLLDAGWGTEAFF
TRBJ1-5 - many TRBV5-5 TGTGCCAGCAGCCACTCAGACAGTAATCAGCCCCAGCATTTT CASSHSDSNQPQHF
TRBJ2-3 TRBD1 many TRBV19 TGTGCCAGTAGTAAGACAGGGGCTCCAGCAGATACGCAGTATTTT CASSKTGAPADTQYF
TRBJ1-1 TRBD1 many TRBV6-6 TGTGCCAGCAGCCGGGACAGGGGGTGGACTGAAGCTTTCTTT CASSRDRGWTEAFF
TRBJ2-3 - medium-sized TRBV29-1 TGCAGCGTTGAATGGGCTCAGGAGGCTAGCACAGATACGCAGTATTTT CSVEWAQEASTDTQYF
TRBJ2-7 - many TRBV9 TGTGCCAGCAGCCTAATATGGGGGGACGAGCAGTACTTC CASSLIWGDEQYF
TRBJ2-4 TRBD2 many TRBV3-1 TGTGCCAGCAGCCTTTTCCCCAGAGGGAGCGGGGCCAAAAAAAACATTCAGTACTTC CASSLFPRGSGAKKNIQYF
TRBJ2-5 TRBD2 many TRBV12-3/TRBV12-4 TGTGCCAGCAGTCTCCTAGCGGGAGGGGAGACCCAGTACTTC CASSLLAGGETQYF
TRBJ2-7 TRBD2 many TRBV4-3 TGCGCCAGCAGCCAAGATCTTTGGACTAGCGGGAGGACCGAGCAGTACTTC CASSQDLWTSGRTEQYF
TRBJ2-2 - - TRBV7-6 TGTGCCAGCAGCTACTCGGTCGGCACCGGGGAGCTGTTTTTT CASSYSVGTGELFF
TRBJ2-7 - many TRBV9 TGTGCCAGCAGCCCGAGAGGGGACGGGACTTCCTACTCCTACGAGCAGTACTTC CASSPRGDGTSYSYEQYF
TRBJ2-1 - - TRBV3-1 TGTACCAGCAGCCCAGGGATTGAGCAGTTCTTC CTSSPGIEQFF
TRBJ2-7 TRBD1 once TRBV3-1 TGTGCCAGCAGCCAATACGGACAGGGATCCTACGAGCAGTACTTC CASSQYGQGSYEQYF
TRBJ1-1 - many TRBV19 TGTGCCAGTAGTATCTACAAGGAAACTGAAGCTTTCTTT CASSIYKETEAFF